A selection of T cell receptor beta chains follows, all from one sample in a study of cytomegalovirus exposure and HLA in healthy donors. The assay was immunoSEQ multiplex PCR, and TCRdb's table has in-frame clones only and misses some. The table includes more than 95,000 clones, under 80% detected once. Material for sequencing was PBMCs. The source of these receptors is a woman aged 40 to 50 in good health and CMV-seropositive. Both conserved end residues are part of each CDR3. The D gene is left open where the match is weak. Some rows have no size entry. The others give once, few or many, or a class for an expanded clone.

V gene,J gene,clone size,CDR3 length,D gene,CDR3 DNA,CDR3 protein
TRBV14,TRBJ2-1,.,11,.,TGTGCCAGCAGCCTGAGGAATGAGCAGTTCTTC,CASSLRNEQFF
TRBV7-9,TRBJ1-1,.,14,.,TGTGCCAGCAGCCGGCCCCCCGGGGACACTGAAGCTTTCTTT,CASSRPPGDTEAFF
TRBV4-2,TRBJ2-7,few,16,TRBD2,TGTGCCAGCAGCCAAGTAGGCGGGGGGACCTCCTACGAGCAGTACTTC,CASSQVGGGTSYEQYF
TRBV5-1,TRBJ1-3,.,16,.,TGCGCCAGCAGCCGAGGTCCGTTAGACTCTGGAAACACCATATATTTT,CASSRGPLDSGNTIYF
TRBV9,TRBJ1-2,few,15,TRBD1,TGTGCCAGCAGCCCCAGTCCAGGACAGGGGTATGGCTACACCTTC,CASSPSPGQGYGYTF
TRBV12-5,TRBJ2-2,.,14,.,TGTGCTAGGCGGTTTGTAAACAACACCGGGGAGCTGTTTTTT,CARRFVNNTGELFF
TRBV7-6,TRBJ2-5,.,17,TRBD2,TGTGCCAGCAGCTTATCGGGACTAGCAGGAACCCAAGAGACCCAGTACTTC,CASSLSGLAGTQETQYF
TRBV7-9,TRBJ1-5,.,15,TRBD1,TGTGCCAGCAGCTTAGCCGGAGGGGGCCTTCAGCCCCAGCATTTT,CASSLAGGGLQPQHF
TRBV29-1,TRBJ1-2,few,12,.,TGCAGCGTTGAGTACAGGGCCTATGGCTACACCTTC,CSVEYRAYGYTF
TRBV21-1,TRBJ2-1,once,18,.,TGTGCCAGCAGCACAAGGGACAGGGGAAAGCCTTCGAACAATGAGCAGTTCTTC,CASSTRDRGKPSNNEQFF
TRBV29-1,TRBJ2-7,.,10,.,TGCAGCGTGGACAATTACGAGCAGTACTTC,CSVDNYEQYF
TRBV7-8,TRBJ2-7,.,15,TRBD1,TGTGCCAGCAGCCACATACGTACAGGGGGCTACGAGCAGTACTTC,CASSHIRTGGYEQYF
TRBV5-1,TRBJ2-7,.,14,.,TGCGCCAGCAGACCCTGGGAGGCGTCCTACGAGCAGTACTTC,CASRPWEASYEQYF
TRBV11-2,TRBJ1-4,.,16,.,TGTGCCAGCAGCCCTACCCGGTGGGGGGGCAATGAAAAACTGTTTTTT,CASSPTRWGGNEKLFF
TRBV5-1,TRBJ1-4,.,16,.,TGCGCCAGCAGCTCCAAGGGGGGGGGTCGGAAGGAAAAACTGTTTTTT,CASSSKGGGRKEKLFF
TRBV6-4,TRBJ2-7,.,16,.,TGTGCCAGCAGTGACTCTAGGGGGAACGGGCTCTACGAGCAGTACTTC,CASSDSRGNGLYEQYF
TRBV7-2,TRBJ2-7,.,14,.,TGTGCCAGCAGCTTAGGCGGGACGGCGTACGAGCAGTACTTC,CASSLGGTAYEQYF
TRBV15,TRBJ2-2,.,15,TRBD1,TGTGCCACCAGCCTCGGGACAGGTGACACCGGGGAGCTGTTTTTT,CATSLGTGDTGELFF
TRBV5-1,TRBJ2-2,.,13,.,TGCGCCAGCAGCCCAATGAACACCGGGGAGCTGTTTTTT,CASSPMNTGELFF
TRBV7-8,TRBJ2-7,.,12,TRBD1,TGTGCCAGCACCACCAGGGGGTACGAGCAGTACTTC,CASTTRGYEQYF
TRBV7-2,TRBJ2-3,once,13,.,TGTGCCAGCAGCTTACCCGGCACAGATACGCAGTATTTT,CASSLPGTDTQYF
TRBV5-4,TRBJ2-7,.,15,.,TGTGCCAGCAGCTTGGCCTTTGACAGAATCTACGAGCAGTACTTC,CASSLAFDRIYEQYF
TRBV5-1,TRBJ1-4,.,14,.,TGCGCCAGCAGGCCAATAACAGGGTCCGAAAAACTGTTTTTT,CASRPITGSEKLFF
TRBV21-1,TRBJ2-7,.,14,.,TGTGCCAGCAGCGTCCGACTAGCGGACTACGAGCAGTACTTC,CASSVRLADYEQYF
TRBV7-3,TRBJ1-1,once,17,TRBD1,TGTGCCAGCAGCTTAATCGGGGACAGGGGGAGAGGAACTGAAGCTTTCTTT,CASSLIGDRGRGTEAFF
TRBV28,TRBJ2-3,few,15,TRBD1,TGTGCCAGCAGTTACCCGGGACAGGGCCCAGATACGCAGTATTTT,CASSYPGQGPDTQYF
TRBV6-1,TRBJ2-5,.,14,TRBD1,TGTGCCAGCAGTGTAAACAGGGGGCGGGAGACCCAGTACTTC,CASSVNRGRETQYF
TRBV4-2,TRBJ2-2,.,21,TRBD2,TGTGCCAGCAGCCAGGGTACCATGCTCCAAGCGGGAGGGCTGAACACCGGGGAGCTGTTTTTT,CASSQGTMLQAGGLNTGELFF
TRBV5-1,TRBJ2-3,.,18,TRBD2,TGCGCCAGCAGCTTGGCCGCTAGCGGGATATTGGGTGGAGATACGCAGTATTTT,CASSLAASGILGGDTQYF
TRBV4-1,TRBJ1-3,.,15,.,TGCGCCAGCAGCCAAACCGACAACTCTGGAAACACCATATATTTT,CASSQTDNSGNTIYF
TRBV10-3,TRBJ1-1,.,13,TRBD1,TGTGCCATCAGGGATACAGGGGGACATTGGGCTTTCTTT,CAIRDTGGHWAFF
TRBV5-6,TRBJ2-1,.,15,TRBD1,TGTGCCAGCAGCTTGTATCCTGACACAGGGGACGTCCAGTTCTTC,CASSLYPDTGDVQFF
TRBV19,TRBJ2-5,.,14,TRBD2,TGTGCCAGTAGTATAGATAGCGGGAGAGAGACCCAGTACTTC,CASSIDSGRETQYF
TRBV19,TRBJ1-5,.,14,.,TGTGCCAGTAGTATACGGGACTCAAATCAGCCCCAGCATTTT,CASSIRDSNQPQHF
TRBV28,TRBJ1-1,.,17,.,TGTGCCAGCAGTCTCAGCAGGTGGGGGCAGATGAACACTGAAGCTTTCTTT,CASSLSRWGQMNTEAFF
TRBV9,TRBJ2-5,few,15,TRBD2,TGTGCCAGCAGCCTCGGGACTACCCCCGCCGGGGCCCAGTACTTC,CASSLGTTPAGAQYF
TRBV20-1,TRBJ2-7,.,10,.,TGCAGTGCTGAGGGCTACGAGCAGTACTTC,CSAEGYEQYF
TRBV13,TRBJ2-3,.,17,.,TGTGCCAGCAGCTTAGGGCGGGGCAGCCCGGGCACAGATACGCAGTATTTT,CASSLGRGSPGTDTQYF
TRBV4-1,TRBJ1-3,.,16,.,TGCGCCAGCAGCCTCCTTTGGGCAGACTCTGGAAACACCATATATTTT,CASSLLWADSGNTIYF
TRBV21-1,TRBJ2-3,.,16,.,TGTGCCAGCATCCGTCTAGCGGACCTACGCAAAGATACGCAGTATTTT,CASIRLADLRKDTQYF
TRBV4-3,TRBJ2-3,.,16,.,TGCGCCAGCAGCCAAGATCTGGCGGGGGCAACAGATACGCAGTATTTT,CASSQDLAGATDTQYF
TRBV5-6,TRBJ2-7,.,13,TRBD1,TGTGCCAGCAGCCCACAGGGGGCCGGGGAGCAGTACTTC,CASSPQGAGEQYF
TRBV10-3,TRBJ1-1,.,13,TRBD1,TGTGCCATCGCCGGGACAGGGGACACTGAAGCTTTCTTT,CAIAGTGDTEAFF